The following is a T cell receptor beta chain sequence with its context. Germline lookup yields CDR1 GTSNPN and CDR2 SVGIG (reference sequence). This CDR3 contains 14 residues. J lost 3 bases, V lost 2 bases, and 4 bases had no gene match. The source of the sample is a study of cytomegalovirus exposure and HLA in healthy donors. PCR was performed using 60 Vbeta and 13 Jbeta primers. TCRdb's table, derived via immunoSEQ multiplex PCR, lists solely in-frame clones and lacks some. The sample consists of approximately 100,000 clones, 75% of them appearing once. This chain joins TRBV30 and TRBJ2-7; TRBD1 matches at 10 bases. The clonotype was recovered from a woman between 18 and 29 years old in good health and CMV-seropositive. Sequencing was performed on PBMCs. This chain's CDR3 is CAWSTGTGDYEQYF. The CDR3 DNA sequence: TGTGCCTGGAGTACCGGGACAGGGGACTACGAGCAGTACTTC.